This T cell receptor beta chain was recovered during a study of cytotoxic CD8 clonotypes in ibrutinib-treated CLL. Study-level background: The taking of response samples occurred after a median 12 months of treatment, with a range of 6 to 36.

The table lists this clone with a few counts. The target antigen is unknown. V lost 7 bases, J lost 5 bases, and 12 bases lay in between. Germline lookup yields CDR1 SQVTM and CDR2 ANQGSEA. This CDR3 contains 12 residues. Sequencing was designed to attain a depth spanning 1 in 200,000 to 1 in 1 million T cells. The method was immunoSEQ multiplex PCR; TCRdb's version includes in-frame clones alone and lacks a portion of them. The profile covers under 300,000 clones, with 76% appearing a single time and roughly 5.7% taken by the ten largest. Study-level results: Clonality increased at ibrutinib response, then returned toward baseline at progression.

The sequencing here drew on PBMCs, taken at disease progression, from a patient treated with ibrutinib. The V gene is TRBV29-1, the J gene TRBJ2-1; D gene unclear. This receptor was obtained from a human donor with chronic lymphocytic leukemia. CDR3 sequence reads: CSASRVNNEQFF. CDR3 coding DNA: TGCAGCGCTTCCCGGGTGAACAATGAGCAGTTCTTC.